Listed below are T cell receptor beta chains from one sample, sequenced in a study of T-cell memory formation after mild COVID-19. MiXCR was run by TCRdb on the 5' RACE reads, yielding one entry per CDR3 protein. The sample carries roughly 350,000 distinct CDR3 sequences, under 30% recorded once. Sequenced input: PBMCs or a T cell subset sorted from them (not recorded which). The receptors were sampled from an adult woman who had mild COVID-19 (a few samples of this study predate the infection). Cell type and time point are not known. The conserved cysteine and the conserved F or W are not part of the CDR3 here. Fields, in order: J gene, V gene, CDR3 protein.

j_call: TRBJ2-1
v_call: TRBV11-2
cdr3_aa: ASSSLRQGGPHNEQF

j_call: TRBJ2-1
v_call: TRBV7-2
cdr3_aa: ASSWGSGEQF

j_call: TRBJ2-5
v_call: TRBV6-6
cdr3_aa: ASSYGGLGIQY

j_call: TRBJ2-7
v_call: TRBV5-1
cdr3_aa: ASSTRTGAYEQY

j_call: TRBJ2-7
v_call: TRBV5-1
cdr3_aa: ASSRRQTPPYEQY

j_call: TRBJ2-5
v_call: TRBV7-3
cdr3_aa: ASSFGLAGGATEETQY

j_call: TRBJ2-3
v_call: TRBV30
cdr3_aa: AWSVRRDTQY

j_call: TRBJ2-3
v_call: TRBV7-8
cdr3_aa: ASTNLQVADTQY

j_call: TRBJ2-5
v_call: TRBV7-9
cdr3_aa: ASSLQVGGQETQY

j_call: TRBJ1-1
v_call: TRBV10-2
cdr3_aa: ASRTGDGEAF

j_call: TRBJ1-2
v_call: TRBV7-2
cdr3_aa: ASSFAPSNYGYT

j_call: TRBJ2-3
v_call: TRBV18
cdr3_aa: ASFRTDTQY

j_call: TRBJ1-5
v_call: TRBV6-6
cdr3_aa: ASSLTGIGQPQH

j_call: TRBJ2-4
v_call: TRBV7-6
cdr3_aa: ASSTGLAGAKNIQY

j_call: TRBJ1-1
v_call: TRBV5-1
cdr3_aa: ASSLEASLNTEAF

j_call: TRBJ2-3
v_call: TRBV7-6
cdr3_aa: ASSLLKGRFPDTQY

j_call: TRBJ2-4
v_call: TRBV11-3
cdr3_aa: ASSTGTGERGRNIQY

j_call: TRBJ2-7
v_call: TRBV7-8
cdr3_aa: ASSKLQGSYEQY

j_call: TRBJ1-2
v_call: TRBV7-9
cdr3_aa: ASSSARPDGYT

j_call: TRBJ1-2
v_call: TRBV4-1
cdr3_aa: ASSPGENYGYT

j_call: TRBJ2-1
v_call: TRBV5-1
cdr3_aa: ASSLGGRSNEQF

j_call: TRBJ2-5
v_call: TRBV4-3
cdr3_aa: ASSQGARNQETQY

j_call: TRBJ2-1
v_call: TRBV7-2
cdr3_aa: ASSSRQGIVDEQF

j_call: TRBJ2-4
v_call: TRBV19
cdr3_aa: ASSTPRLAQENIQY

j_call: TRBJ2-3
v_call: TRBV12-3/TRBV12-4
cdr3_aa: ASRPQTYPFFSLDTDTQY

j_call: TRBJ1-1
v_call: TRBV18
cdr3_aa: ASPGDRQAF

j_call: TRBJ2-7
v_call: TRBV12-3/TRBV12-4
cdr3_aa: ASSLDASYEQY

j_call: TRBJ2-1
v_call: TRBV7-3
cdr3_aa: ASSLGSDEQF

j_call: TRBJ2-1
v_call: TRBV12-3/TRBV12-4
cdr3_aa: ASMSGVNEQF

j_call: TRBJ2-3
v_call: TRBV4-3
cdr3_aa: ASSQESLAADTQY

j_call: TRBJ1-5
v_call: TRBV30
cdr3_aa: AWNRAGAGGQPQH

j_call: TRBJ2-1
v_call: TRBV7-6
cdr3_aa: ASSYPAGTNNEQF

j_call: TRBJ1-2
v_call: TRBV20-1
cdr3_aa: SARSDSEFSYT

j_call: TRBJ2-3
v_call: TRBV7-2
cdr3_aa: ASSFVASGSSTDTQY

j_call: TRBJ1-1
v_call: TRBV30
cdr3_aa: AWRFVGGLAEAF

j_call: TRBJ2-2
v_call: TRBV20-1
cdr3_aa: SASRRGARAGELF

j_call: TRBJ1-3
v_call: TRBV7-8
cdr3_aa: ASSQRRQVGVSGNTIY

j_call: TRBJ2-2
v_call: TRBV7-7
cdr3_aa: ASSPMNTGELF

j_call: TRBJ1-1
v_call: TRBV5-1
cdr3_aa: ASRTGGSTEAF

j_call: TRBJ2-7
v_call: TRBV9
cdr3_aa: ASSSGTSGGLYEQY

j_call: TRBJ1-1
v_call: TRBV5-1
cdr3_aa: ASSAVPNTEAF

j_call: TRBJ2-5
v_call: TRBV7-9
cdr3_aa: ASSPGRLAGGKKTQY

j_call: TRBJ2-7
v_call: TRBV24-1
cdr3_aa: ATSAVRTDGVGYEQY

j_call: TRBJ2-5
v_call: TRBV2
cdr3_aa: ASSGLGQGETQY

j_call: TRBJ1-2
v_call: TRBV6-1
cdr3_aa: ASSDIWAAWGYT